These T cell receptor beta chains were read from a single sample in a study of shared clonotypes between healthy human individuals. Profiled with immunoSEQ multiplex PCR; TCRdb holds only in-frame clones, not every one. Of about 1 million clones in the sample, 75% are singletons; the top ten hold about 1.5%. Sample: memory CD4+ T cells sorted from blood. The receptor source for this set is a man aged 18 to 35 in good health. CDR3s include the opening cysteine and the closing phenylalanine or tryptophan. Fields, in order: CDR3 protein, CDR3 DNA, clone size, J gene, V gene, D gene. A D gene is named only where the DNA matches it firmly. Only part of the rows carry a size: once, few, many, or a class if the clone is expanded.

CDR3: CASSQDGRGTGMPNTGELFF
DNA: TGCGCCAGCAGCCAAGATGGGCGCGGGACAGGGATGCCGAACACCGGGGAGCTGTTTTTT
size: NA
J: TRBJ2-2
V: TRBV4-3
D: TRBD1

CDR3: CASSVVEGAYNEQFF
DNA: TGTGCCAGCAGCGTAGTGGAGGGAGCCTACAATGAGCAGTTCTTC
size: NA
J: TRBJ2-1
V: TRBV9
D: NA

CDR3: CASSFQRDTEAFF
DNA: TGTGCCAGCAGCTTTCAAAGAGACACTGAAGCTTTCTTT
size: NA
J: TRBJ1-1
V: TRBV5-4
D: NA

CDR3: CASSMTPRETQYF
DNA: TGTGCCAGCAGCATGACCCCCAGGGAGACCCAGTACTTC
size: NA
J: TRBJ2-5
V: TRBV5-8
D: NA

CDR3: CASSQDPRGVTNEKLFF
DNA: TGCGCCAGCAGCCAAGATCCAAGGGGGGTTACTAATGAAAAACTGTTTTTT
size: NA
J: TRBJ1-4
V: TRBV4-1
D: NA

CDR3: CASTLYGVGNSPLHF
DNA: TGTGCCAGCACCCTGTATGGGGTCGGTAATTCACCCCTCCACTTT
size: NA
J: TRBJ1-6
V: TRBV2
D: NA

CDR3: CASSLAGVADTQYF
DNA: TGTGCCAGCAGCCTAGCGGGGGTAGCAGATACGCAGTATTTT
size: once
J: TRBJ2-3
V: TRBV11-2
D: TRBD2

CDR3: CASSLDGSSNQPQHF
DNA: TGCGCCAGCAGCTTGGATGGCTCTAGCAATCAGCCCCAGCATTTT
size: NA
J: TRBJ1-5
V: TRBV5-1
D: NA

CDR3: CASSQSGGDTEAFF
DNA: TGCGCCAGCAGCCAAAGTGGGGGGGACACTGAAGCTTTCTTT
size: NA
J: TRBJ1-1
V: TRBV4-3
D: NA

CDR3: CASRGQGNTEAFF
DNA: TGCGCCAGCAGGGGACAGGGGAACACTGAAGCTTTCTTT
size: NA
J: TRBJ1-1
V: TRBV4-3
D: TRBD1

CDR3: CASSKPSGRVNEQFF
DNA: TGTGCCAGCAGTAAGCCTAGCGGGCGGGTCAATGAGCAGTTCTTC
size: few
J: TRBJ2-1
V: TRBV27
D: TRBD2

CDR3: CASSFSSAPYSTDTQYF
DNA: TGTGCCAGCAGTTTCTCGTCAGCGCCCTATAGCACAGATACGCAGTATTTT
size: NA
J: TRBJ2-3
V: TRBV27
D: NA

CDR3: CASSQQRDEETQYF
DNA: TGTGCCAGCAGCCAGCAGCGGGATGAAGAGACCCAGTACTTC
size: NA
J: TRBJ2-5
V: TRBV5-4
D: TRBD2

CDR3: CASSLGAKADTQYF
DNA: TGTGCCAGCAGCCTGGGTGCAAAGGCGGATACGCAGTATTTT
size: NA
J: TRBJ2-3
V: TRBV5-8
D: NA

CDR3: CASSKEEGAFGYTF
DNA: TGTGCCAGCAGCAAAGAGGAGGGGGCTTTTGGCTACACCTTC
size: NA
J: TRBJ1-2
V: TRBV6-1
D: TRBD1

CDR3: CASSAEQGRTNEKLFF
DNA: TGTGCCAGCAGTGCAGAACAGGGCAGGACTAATGAAAAACTGTTTTTT
size: NA
J: TRBJ1-4
V: TRBV2
D: NA

CDR3: CASSSPAGVGETQYF
DNA: TGTGCCAGCAGCTCCCCTGCGGGGGTGGGGGAGACCCAGTACTTC
size: NA
J: TRBJ2-5
V: TRBV7-9
D: TRBD2

CDR3: CASSPQDTYNSPLHF
DNA: TGTGCCAGCAGCCCCCAGGACACCTATAATTCACCCCTCCACTTT
size: NA
J: TRBJ1-6
V: TRBV5-5
D: NA

CDR3: CASRETIQFF
DNA: TGTGCCAGCAGGGAGACGATTCAGTTCTTC
size: NA
J: TRBJ2-1
V: TRBV2
D: NA

CDR3: CASSVVDSYSPLHF
DNA: TGTGCCAGCAGCGTAGTAGACAGTTATTCACCCCTCCACTTT
size: NA
J: TRBJ1-6
V: TRBV9
D: NA

CDR3: CASSHPVTSGNSYEQYF
DNA: TGCGCCAGCAGCCATCCTGTGACTAGCGGAAACTCCTACGAGCAGTACTTC
size: NA
J: TRBJ2-7
V: TRBV4-1
D: TRBD2

CDR3: CASSQESSAYTEAFF
DNA: TGCGCCAGCAGCCAAGAGTCCTCGGCCTACACTGAAGCTTTCTTT
size: NA
J: TRBJ1-1
V: TRBV4-3
D: NA

CDR3: CASSGATGGSYEQYF
DNA: TGCGCCAGCAGCGGGGCGACAGGGGGCTCCTACGAGCAGTACTTC
size: few
J: TRBJ2-7
V: TRBV5-1
D: TRBD1

CDR3: CASSLDREGTQYF
DNA: TGCGCCAGCAGCTTGGACAGGGAAGGGACCCAGTACTTC
size: NA
J: TRBJ2-5
V: TRBV5-1
D: NA

CDR3: CASQKGRKNTGELFF
DNA: TGTGCCAGCCAAAAAGGCAGAAAGAACACCGGGGAGCTGTTTTTT
size: NA
J: TRBJ2-2
V: TRBV25-1
D: NA

CDR3: CASSRLAGGPGETQYF
DNA: TGTGCCAGCAGCCGACTAGCGGGGGGGCCGGGGGAGACCCAGTACTTC
size: NA
J: TRBJ2-5
V: TRBV5-4
D: TRBD2

CDR3: CASSPGQGDEQYF
DNA: TGTGCCAGCTCACCAGGGCAGGGGGACGAGCAGTACTTC
size: NA
J: TRBJ2-7
V: TRBV18
D: TRBD1

CDR3: CASSFPLTGSSYNSPLHF
DNA: TGTGCCAGCAGTTTCCCATTGACAGGGAGCTCCTATAATTCACCCCTCCACTTT
size: NA
J: TRBJ1-6
V: TRBV28
D: TRBD1

CDR3: CASSLASGGAETQYF
DNA: TGTGCCAGCAGCTTAGCTAGCGGGGGGGCAGAGACCCAGTACTTC
size: few
J: TRBJ2-5
V: TRBV7-9
D: TRBD2

CDR3: CASSGNKLAKLFF
DNA: TGTGCCAGCAGCGGAAACAAACTGGCAAAACTGTTTTTT
size: NA
J: TRBJ1-4
V: TRBV5-6
D: NA

CDR3: CASGLSGGGGYTF
DNA: TGTGCTAGTGGTTTGTCAGGGGGGGGTGGCTACACCTTC
size: NA
J: TRBJ1-2
V: TRBV12-5
D: TRBD1

CDR3: CASSRDPSQPQHF
DNA: TGTGCCAGCAGCCGGGACCCTTCCCAGCCCCAGCATTTT
size: NA
J: TRBJ1-5
V: TRBV5-4
D: NA

CDR3: CASSISQQSWGYTF
DNA: TGTGCCAGTAGTATCTCACAGCAAAGCTGGGGCTACACCTTC
size: once
J: TRBJ1-2
V: TRBV19
D: NA

CDR3: CASSEPGYGYTF
DNA: TGTGCCAGCAGTGAACCAGGGTATGGCTACACCTTC
size: NA
J: TRBJ1-2
V: TRBV6-1
D: NA

CDR3: CASNIQLYTGNTIYF
DNA: TGTGCCAGCAACATACAGCTTTACACTGGAAACACCATATATTTT
size: NA
J: TRBJ1-3
V: TRBV6-1
D: NA

CDR3: CASSESRVGDINTGELFF
DNA: TGCGCCAGCAGTGAGTCGCGTGTCGGGGACATAAACACCGGGGAGCTGTTTTTT
size: NA
J: TRBJ2-2
V: TRBV10-1
D: NA

CDR3: CAWRGPSGTGELFF
DNA: TGTGCCTGGAGGGGGCCTAGCGGGACCGGGGAGCTGTTTTTT
size: NA
J: TRBJ2-2
V: TRBV30
D: TRBD2

CDR3: CASSLRNGLVGNEQFF
DNA: TGTGCCAGCAGCTTGAGAAACGGACTAGTGGGCAATGAGCAGTTCTTC
size: NA
J: TRBJ2-1
V: TRBV7-2
D: TRBD2

CDR3: CASSRGTSGGAVGEQYF
DNA: TGCGCCAGCAGCCGCGGGACTAGCGGGGGGGCCGTCGGCGAGCAGTACTTC
size: NA
J: TRBJ2-7
V: TRBV4-1
D: TRBD2

CDR3: CASSYDRTGAGELFF
DNA: TGTGCCAGCAGTTACGACCGGACTGGGGCCGGGGAGCTGTTTTTT
size: NA
J: TRBJ2-2
V: TRBV6-5
D: NA

CDR3: CATSKRENEQYF
DNA: TGTGCCACCAGTAAGCGGGAGAACGAGCAGTACTTC
size: few
J: TRBJ2-7
V: TRBV10-3
D: TRBD2

CDR3: CASRNPGQNSYEQYF
DNA: TGTGCCAGTAGAAACCCCGGACAGAACTCCTACGAGCAGTACTTC
size: NA
J: TRBJ2-7
V: TRBV19
D: NA

CDR3: CASSHGLAAPQGTDTQYF
DNA: TGTGCCAGCAGCCACGGACTAGCGGCCCCCCAAGGCACAGATACGCAGTATTTT
size: once
J: TRBJ2-3
V: TRBV5-4
D: TRBD2

CDR3: CASSPGGGGDYGYTF
DNA: TGCGCCAGCAGCCCCGGCGGAGGGGGCGACTATGGCTACACCTTC
size: NA
J: TRBJ1-2
V: TRBV5-1
D: TRBD1

CDR3: CASMVVGNQPQHF
DNA: TGTGCCAGCATGGTGGTAGGCAATCAGCCCCAGCATTTT
size: few
J: TRBJ1-5
V: TRBV28
D: NA

CDR3: CASTSLWGGDTEAFF
DNA: TGTGCCAGTACCTCCCTTTGGGGAGGTGACACTGAAGCTTTCTTT
size: NA
J: TRBJ1-1
V: TRBV19
D: NA

CDR3: CASSPGGAPYNEQFF
DNA: TGTGCCAGCTCACCAGGCGGGGCGCCCTACAATGAGCAGTTCTTC
size: NA
J: TRBJ2-1
V: TRBV18
D: NA

CDR3: CASSPGLTYEQYF
DNA: TGTGCCAGCAGTCCGGGACTAACCTACGAGCAGTACTTC
size: NA
J: TRBJ2-7
V: TRBV27
D: TRBD2

CDR3: CASSRTSGRDVYEQYF
DNA: TGCGCCAGCAGCCGGACTAGCGGGAGGGACGTCTACGAGCAGTACTTC
size: NA
J: TRBJ2-7
V: TRBV5-1
D: TRBD2

CDR3: CASSLTGLTYEQYF
DNA: TGTGCCAGCAGCTTAACAGGGCTTACCTACGAGCAGTACTTC
size: NA
J: TRBJ2-7
V: TRBV7-8
D: NA

CDR3: CASSPLGTNTGELFF
DNA: TGTGCCAGCAGCCCACTCGGCACCAACACCGGGGAGCTGTTTTTT
size: NA
J: TRBJ2-2
V: TRBV11-2
D: NA

CDR3: CASSSPPGAENEKLFF
DNA: TGTGCCAGCAGCTCTCCACCGGGAGCCGAAAATGAAAAACTGTTTTTT
size: NA
J: TRBJ1-4
V: TRBV7-9
D: NA

CDR3: CASSPGTSGGAGQYF
DNA: TGTGCCAGTAGCCCAGGGACTAGCGGGGGGGCCGGGCAGTACTTC
size: NA
J: TRBJ2-7
V: TRBV19
D: TRBD2

CDR3: CASSRGTGTYEQYF
DNA: TGCGCCAGCAGCCGAGGGACAGGGACCTACGAGCAGTACTTC
size: NA
J: TRBJ2-7
V: TRBV4-3
D: TRBD1

CDR3: CASSEGADRGQETQYF
DNA: TGTGCCAGCAGTGAAGGAGCCGACAGGGGGCAAGAGACCCAGTACTTC
size: few
J: TRBJ2-5
V: TRBV6-1
D: TRBD1

CDR3: CARSCPWEDLYQPQHF
DNA: TGTGCCAGAAGCTGCCCCTGGGAGGATCTATATCAGCCCCAGCATTTT
size: NA
J: TRBJ1-5
V: TRBV5-3
D: NA

CDR3: CASSRGGQGYQETQYF
DNA: TGTGCCAGCAGCCGGGGGGGACAGGGATACCAAGAGACCCAGTACTTC
size: NA
J: TRBJ2-5
V: TRBV4-2
D: TRBD1

CDR3: CASSLGSGNHEQFF
DNA: TGTGCCAGCAGCTTAGGGAGCGGGAACCATGAGCAGTTCTTC
size: once
J: TRBJ2-1
V: TRBV11-3
D: TRBD2

CDR3: CASSLGQASTGNTIYF
DNA: TGTGCCAGCAGCTTAGGTCAGGCGAGTACTGGAAACACCATATATTTT
size: NA
J: TRBJ1-3
V: TRBV11-2
D: NA

CDR3: CATSGGGGPGANVLTF
DNA: TGTGCCACCAGCGGTGGTGGGGGTCCCGGGGCCAACGTCCTGACTTTC
size: NA
J: TRBJ2-6
V: TRBV15
D: NA